The 8 T cell receptor beta chains listed next were all sequenced from one sample in a study of T-cell memory formation after mild COVID-19. One entry per CDR3 protein results from TCRdb running MiXCR on the 5' RACE reads. The table records approximately 250,000 distinct CDR3 sequences, roughly 17% of them present only once. Sequencing was carried out using PBMCs or a T cell subset sorted from them (not recorded which). The receptor set was obtained from a man between 18 and 35 years old who had mild COVID-19 (a few samples of this study predate the infection). Cell type and time point are not known.

This clonotype was detected only a few times. The CDR3 nucleotides read TGTGCCATCAGTGAGTCGGCTACTTACGAGCAGTACGTC. The encoded protein is CAISESATYEQYV. This chain uses TRBV10-3 with TRBJ2-7; no definite D call. The CDR3 has 13 residues. Germline CDR1 ENHRY, CDR2 SYGVKD. V was clipped by 0 bases and J by 4 bases, with 7 bases between them.

The V and J genes are TRBV5-1 and TRBJ1-2; TRBD1 is a possible D gene (6 bases). V was trimmed by 3 bases and J by 4 bases, leaving 13 bases between them. CDR3 size: 14 residues. The germline V gene has CDR1 SGHRS and CDR2 YFSETQ. CDR3 nucleotides: TGCGCCAGCAGCTCCCTAGGGGGTTCCTATGGCTACACCTTC. Protein product: CASSSLGGSYGYTF.

The V gene is TRBV9, the J gene TRBJ2-7, with D uncertain. The germline V and J ends were trimmed by 0 bases and 0 bases, with 10 bases remaining between them. Germline-derived CDR1 and CDR2 are SGDLS and YYNGEE. The CDR3 runs 15 residues. CDR3 nucleotides: TGTGCCAGCAGCGTAGATTCGTCGAGCTCCTACGAGCAGTACTTC. Protein sequence: CASSVDSSSSYEQYF. Complete variable domain (other parts from reference TRBV9 and TRBJ2-7): DSGVTQTPKHLITATGQRVTLRCSPRSGDLSVYWYQQSLDQGLQFLIQYYNGEERAKGNILERFSAQQFPDLHSELNLSSLELGDSALYFCASSVDSSSSYEQYFGPGTRLTVT.

This chain links TRBV3-1 with TRBJ2-2; 7 bases align to TRBD1. Germline CDR1 LGHDT, CDR2 YNNKEL (reference sequence). This CDR3 has 15 amino acids. J lost 2 bases, V lost 3 bases, and 3 bases had no gene match. The CDR3 region is CASSHRDSNTGELFF. The CDR3 DNA sequence: TGTGCCAGCAGCCACCGGGACAGTAACACCGGGGAGCTGTTTTTT.

This clonotype was recorded a few times. The chain joins TRBV5-1 to TRBJ1-1; 8 nucleotides match TRBD1. This CDR3 has 15 amino acids. CDR1 and CDR2 (germline): SGHRS, YFSETQ. V gave up 4 bases and J gave up 1 base; unmatched junction bases: 6. In nucleotides, the CDR3 is TGCGCCAGCAGCCCCCGGGGACAGGAGAACACTGAAGCTTTCTTT. The encoded protein is CASSPRGQENTEAFF.

The V call is TRBV2, the J call TRBJ2-3; no clear D gene. V was cut by 4 bases and J by 0 bases, with 5 bases left in between. The CDR3 length is 13 residues. The germline CDR1 and CDR2 sequences are SNHLY and FYNNEI. The CDR3 region is CASSGDSTDTQYF. The CDR3 nucleotides are TGTGCCAGCAGTGGAGACAGCACAGATACGCAGTATTTT.

The rearrangement uses TRBV9 and TRBJ1-1; tentatively, D is TRBD1 (5 bases). Germline V CDR1 and CDR2: SGDLS, YYNGEE. There are 13 residues in the CDR3. V dropped 7 bases and J dropped 1 base, with 11 bases sitting between them. The CDR3 DNA follows: TGTGCCAGCGGGCCAGGGCCGAACACTGAAGCTTTCTTT. The encoded protein is CASGPGPNTEAFF.

The chain links TRBV6-6 to TRBJ1-5, with no clear D. There are 13 residues in the CDR3. Deletions cut 7 bases from V and 2 bases from J, with 9 bases between. Germline values: CDR1 MNHNY, CDR2 SVGAGI (reference sequence). The DNA for the CDR3 is TGTGCCAGCACCAGAATTGGCAATCAGCCCCAGCATTTT. Translation: CASTRIGNQPQHF.